Below, 21 T cell receptor beta chains from the same sample are listed, as sequenced in a study of shared clonotypes between healthy human individuals. Method: immunoSEQ multiplex PCR; TCRdb's copy keeps in-frame clones and lacks some. The sample consists of over 800,000 clones, almost 95% of them appearing once. It was CD45RO-negative cells, positively selected for CCR7, that made up naive CD8 cells, with terminally differentiated effector memory CD45RA+ cells excluded. The material sequenced was naive CD8+ T cells sorted from blood. These receptors all come from a young man in good health.

J is TRBJ2-7 and V is TRBV7-9, with 9 nucleotides matching TRBD1. The germline V gene encodes CDR1 SEHNR and CDR2 FQNEAQ (reference sequence). V dropped 6 bases and J dropped 7; count of bases not matched to a gene: 13. This CDR3 has 15 residues. CDR3 amino acids: CASSSDRGYGREQYF. The CDR3 bases are TGTGCCAGCAGTTCGGACAGGGGATACGGTCGGGAGCAGTACTTC.

The chain is built from TRBV7-9 and TRBJ2-7; D is unresolved. V was pared by 5 bases and J by 9 bases, with 23 bases between. CDR1 is SEHNR, CDR2 FQNEAQ, per germline (reference sequence). The CDR3 has 15 residues. The CDR3 region has the DNA TGTGCCAGCAGCACCAACAACCTCACACTTCGGGTGCAGTACTTC. It specifies CASSTNNLTLRVQYF. The variable domain in full, completed from reference TRBV7-9 and TRBJ2-7, reads DTGVSQNPRHKITKRGQNVTFRCDPISEHNRLYWYRQTLGQGPEFLTYFQNEAQLEKSRLLSDRFSAERPKGSFSTLEIQRTEQGDSAMYLCASSTNNLTLRVQYFGPGTRLTVT.

The chain recombines TRBV5-4 with TRBJ2-5, with TRBD2 matching over 8 bases. CDR1 is SGHNT and CDR2 is YYREEE in the germline V gene (reference sequence). This CDR3 contains 15 residues. Germline trimming cut 1 base from V and 2 bases from J; bases unmatched to any gene: 4. In DNA form, the CDR3 reads TGTGCCAGCAGCTTGCGGTTAGCGGGACAAGAGACCCAGTACTTC. It translates to CASSLRLAGQETQYF.

The V gene is TRBV11-1, the J gene TRBJ2-7; D uncertain. CDR1 is SGHAT and CDR2 is FQDESV in the germline V gene (reference sequence). V lost 1 base and J lost 1, with 8 bases in between. The CDR3 contains 14 residues. CDR3 sequence (DNA): TGTGCCAGCAGCTTAGTGGTGCGGTCCTACGAGCAGTACTTC. This encodes CASSLVVRSYEQYF.

The rearrangement uses TRBV6-1 and TRBJ2-1; no firm D call. The V end lost 5 bases, the J end lost 0 bases, and 11 bases lay between the germline ends. Germline CDR1 reads MNHNS; CDR2 reads SASEGT. The CDR3 is 15 amino acids. The CDR3 nucleotides are TGTGCCAGCAGTCTGTGGCTAGACTCCTACAATGAGCAGTTCTTC. Amino acid sequence: CASSLWLDSYNEQFF.

The chain recombines TRBV7-9 with TRBJ2-1; possible D gene TRBD1, 6 bases. V lost 3 bases to trimming and J lost 12 bases, with 9 bases between them. Germline V gives CDR1 SEHNR, CDR2 FQNEAQ (reference sequence). The CDR3 is 11 residues long. In nucleotides, the CDR3 is TGTGCCAGCAGCTTGGTGGGGGCGCAGTTCTTC. Translating it yields CASSLVGAQFF.

The chain joins TRBV7-9 to TRBJ1-4, with 7 bases aligning to TRBD1. Unmatched junction bases numbered 8, after V lost 5 bases and J lost 8 bases. The CDR3 totals 14 residues. Germline loops: CDR1 SEHNR, CDR2 FQNEAQ (reference sequence). CDR3 loop: CASSRDRDREKLFF. As DNA, the CDR3 is TGTGCCAGCAGCCGTGACAGGGATCGCGAAAAACTGTTTTTT. Supplemented by reference TRBV7-9 and TRBJ1-4, the full variable domain reads DTGVSQNPRHKITKRGQNVTFRCDPISEHNRLYWYRQTLGQGPEFLTYFQNEAQLEKSRLLSDRFSAERPKGSFSTLEIQRTEQGDSAMYLCASSRDRDREKLFFGSGTQLSVL.

Notes on this clone: In the same sample, other DNA sequences code for this CDR3. This chain uses TRBV27 with TRBJ2-1, with D possibly TRBD2 on 5 matching bases. The V gene's germline CDR1 is MNHEY and CDR2 SMNVEV (reference sequence). Between the trimmed V and J ends, which lost 1 base and 0 bases, there was a span of 10 bases. This CDR3 has 16 residues. CDR3 nucleotide sequence: TGTGCCAGCAGTTTATTGAGCGGAAGCTCCTACAATGAGCAGTTCTTC. It is translated as CASSLLSGSSYNEQFF.

The genes are TRBV27 and TRBJ2-2, with a possible D match to TRBD1 (6 bases). The CDR3 totals 15 residues. Per germline, CDR1 MNHEY and CDR2 SMNVEV (reference sequence). V was pared by 3 bases and J by 5 bases, with 13 bases between. DNA for the CDR3: TGTGCCAGCAGTTTCAGGGGCGCTGGGACCGGGGAGCTGTTTTTT. Translation gives CASSFRGAGTGELFF.

The chain couples TRBV27 to TRBJ2-5; 8 bases map to TRBD2. V trimming: 6 bases; J trimming: 1 base; junction bases outside the gene matches: 10. The CDR3 is 16 amino acids. CDR1 MNHEY and CDR2 SMNVEV come from the germline V gene (reference sequence). Written as DNA, the CDR3 is TGTGCCAGCAGGCTAGGGGCGGGGGGCACCCAAGAGACCCAGTACTTC. Protein: CASRLGAGGTQETQYF.

The V and J genes are TRBV2 and TRBJ2-1; TRBD2 matches at 12 bases. The length of the CDR3 is 19 residues. The germline V gene has CDR1 SNHLY and CDR2 FYNNEI. J was trimmed by 2 bases and V by 0 bases; bases with no gene match: 8. The CDR3 coding sequence is TGTGCCAGCAGTGAAGCGAGGACTAGCGGGATGCTACCCTACAATGAGCAGTTCTTC. Its protein product is CASSEARTSGMLPYNEQFF.

A word on this clone: This sample includes further DNA sequences coding for the same CDR3. The V and J genes are TRBV7-9 and TRBJ2-5; D is unresolved. The V end lost 4 bases, the J end lost 5 bases, and 5 bases lay between the germline ends. The CDR3 contains 11 residues. Germline CDR1 SEHNR, CDR2 FQNEAQ (reference sequence). The CDR3 reads CASSSQETQYF. CDR3 bases: TGTGCCAGCAGCTCTCAGGAGACCCAGTACTTC.

The chain combines TRBV27 with TRBJ2-3, with TRBD2 identical over 7 bases. This CDR3 is 16 amino acids long. Germline V gene sequence: CDR1 MNHEY, CDR2 SMNVEV (reference sequence). V trimming: 3 bases; J trimming: 0 bases; junction bases outside the gene matches: 6. CDR3 DNA: TGTGCCAGCAGTTTGGGCCCCGGGGGGAGCACAGATACGCAGTATTTT. This gives the protein CASSLGPGGSTDTQYF.

The chain links TRBV11-2 to TRBJ2-5, with 7 nucleotides matching TRBD1. Germline-derived CDR1 and CDR2 are SGHAT and FQNNGV. Trimming cost V 4 bases and J 4 bases; bases outside gene matches: 6. The CDR3 is made up of 14 amino acids. The CDR3 region is CASSSPPGGETQYF. CDR3 nucleotide sequence: TGTGCCAGCAGCTCTCCCCCAGGGGGAGAGACCCAGTACTTC.

This rearrangement joins TRBV7-9 to TRBJ2-7; D ambiguous. The V and J ends lost 5 bases and 7 bases respectively, with 12 bases between them. The germline gives CDR1 SEHNR, CDR2 FQNEAQ (reference sequence). There are 12 residues in the CDR3. CDR3 DNA sequence: TGTGCCAGCAGCCAGCTAGGTGGGGAGCAGTACTTC. Encoded protein: CASSQLGGEQYF.

The gene calls are TRBV7-9 and TRBJ2-1; TRBD2 aligns across 9 bases. CDR1 and CDR2 from the germline V gene are SEHNR and FQNEAQ (reference sequence). The CDR3 spans 15 residues. V gave up 4 bases and J gave up 8 bases; unmatched junction bases: 9. CDR3 amino acids: CASSSAGGDRDEQFF. The CDR3 DNA reads as TGTGCCAGCAGCTCGGCGGGAGGGGATAGGGATGAGCAGTTCTTC.

This sequence joins TRBV5-5 and TRBJ2-3; D remains ambiguous. The CDR3 sequence is 16 residues long. V lost 0 bases and J 2 bases, leaving 13 bases between the germline ends. Germline loops: CDR1 SGHKS, CDR2 YYEKEE (reference sequence). The CDR3 region is CASSLVRTSLTDTQYF. CDR3 DNA: TGTGCCAGCAGCTTGGTACGCACAAGCCTCACAGATACGCAGTATTTT.

Only one count was recorded for this clone. The chain carries TRBV7-2 and TRBJ2-3; TRBD2 agrees at 7 bases. Germline CDR1 reads SGHTA; CDR2 reads FQGNSA. This CDR3 is 16 amino acids long. J was trimmed by 2 bases and V by 1 base; bases with no gene match: 6. The CDR3 loop is CASSLDPAGYTDTQYF. The CDR3 DNA reads as TGTGCCAGCAGCTTAGATCCAGCGGGGTACACAGATACGCAGTATTTT.

The rearrangement joins TRBV4-3 to TRBJ1-1, with TRBD1 as a possible D gene (6 bases). This CDR3 spans 16 amino acids. Germline CDR1 LGHNA, CDR2 YSLEER. V gave up 3 bases and J gave up 1 base, with 15 bases separating them. This chain's CDR3 is CASSHSYRTANTEAFF. CDR3 nucleotides: TGCGCCAGCAGCCATTCCTATAGGACAGCGAACACTGAAGCTTTCTTT.

The rearrangement links TRBV6-5 to TRBJ1-2, with 7 nucleotides matching TRBD1. Unmatched junction bases numbered 7, after V lost 2 bases and J lost 4 bases. The CDR3 spans 15 residues. Per the germline V gene, CDR1 is MNHEY and CDR2 is SVGAGI. The CDR3 is CASSYTRDSIYGYTF. The DNA for the CDR3 is TGTGCCAGCAGTTACACCCGGGACAGCATCTATGGCTACACCTTC.

This chain uses TRBV10-3 with TRBJ2-1, with 13 positions matching TRBD2. The germline gives CDR1 ENHRY, CDR2 SYGVKD. J gave up 1 base and V 6 bases, and 12 bases lay outside the gene matches. The CDR3 consists of 19 residues. CDR3 coding DNA: TGTGCCATCAGCCCCCACTCCGGACTAGCGGGAGAATCCTACAATGAGCAGTTCTTC. This sequence encodes CAISPHSGLAGESYNEQFF.